The clone carrying this T cell receptor (beta chain) came up many times. Its antigen is unidentified. The data were taken from a study of regulatory T cells in long-lasting Graves disease. Study conclusions and caveats: Under persistent disease, TRBV28, TRBJ1-2 and TRBJ2-5 were used preferentially.

CDR3 regions were amplified by Arm-PCR using iRepertoire HTBI primers to build TCR beta libraries. TCRdb reprocessed the multiplex PCR reads via MiXCR and lists one record per CDR3 protein. Of under 450,000 distinct CDR3 sequences detected, around 15% appear once; the ten largest clones hold around 20%. The time point is: newly diagnosed GD, antithyroid drugs for less than 3 months. The authors made the TCR library using RNA they extracted from PBMCs. Germline V gene lookup returns CDR1 MDHEN and CDR2 SYDVKM. V was shortened by 2 bases and J by 0 bases, with 10 bases between the two germline ends. The CDR3 is made up of 15 amino acids. These sequences were also reported in another study, on T cells in Graves' hyperthyroidism and ophthalmopathy.

The chain employs TRBV28 and TRBJ1-1; D uncertain. This receptor was taken from a woman under 30 with Graves disease. The input for sequencing was peripheral blood mononuclear cells (PBMCs), taken at new diagnosis, from a patient treated with antithyroid drugs. In DNA form, the CDR3 reads TGTGCCAGCAGTTTAGCAGACCGCTTGAACACTGAAGCTTTCTTT. Translating it yields CASSLADRLNTEAFF.